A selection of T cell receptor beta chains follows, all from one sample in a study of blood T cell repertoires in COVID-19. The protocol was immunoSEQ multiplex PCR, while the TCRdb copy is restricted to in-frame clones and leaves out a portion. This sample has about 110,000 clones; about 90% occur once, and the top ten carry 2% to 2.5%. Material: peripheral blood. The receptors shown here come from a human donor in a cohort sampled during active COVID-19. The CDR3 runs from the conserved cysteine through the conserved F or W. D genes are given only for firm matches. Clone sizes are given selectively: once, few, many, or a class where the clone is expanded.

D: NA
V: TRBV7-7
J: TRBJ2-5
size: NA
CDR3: CASSALGSRLETQYF
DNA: TGTGCTAGCAGCGCCCTTGGGTCCAGGTTGGAGACCCAGTACTTC

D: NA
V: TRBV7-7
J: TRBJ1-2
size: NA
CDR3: CASSFGGGVEYGYTF
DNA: TGTGCTAGCAGCTTCGGTGGAGGGGTGGAATATGGCTACACCTTC

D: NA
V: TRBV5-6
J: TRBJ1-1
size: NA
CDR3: CASSRDFGGTEAFF
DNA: TGTGCCAGCAGCCGTGACTTCGGAGGCACTGAAGCTTTCTTT

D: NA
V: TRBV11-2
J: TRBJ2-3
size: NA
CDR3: CASSLDPAGLSTDTQYF
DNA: TGTGCCAGCAGCTTAGATCCGGCAGGCCTCAGCACAGATACGCAGTATTTT

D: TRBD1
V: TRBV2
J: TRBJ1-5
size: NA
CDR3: CASSDRQGFGNQPQHF
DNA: TGTGCCAGCAGTGACCGACAGGGGTTCGGCAATCAGCCCCAGCATTTT

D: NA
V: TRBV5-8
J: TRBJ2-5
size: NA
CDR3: CASSLYRETQYF
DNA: TGTGCCAGCAGCTTGTACCGGGAGACCCAGTACTTC

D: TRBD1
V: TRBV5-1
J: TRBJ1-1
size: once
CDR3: CASSWGQINTEAFF
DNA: TGCGCCAGCAGCTGGGGACAGATAAACACTGAAGCTTTCTTT

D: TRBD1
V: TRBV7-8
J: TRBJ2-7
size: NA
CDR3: CASSKTGTGLTYEQYF
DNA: TGTGCCAGCAGCAAAACCGGGACAGGGTTGACCTACGAGCAGTACTTC

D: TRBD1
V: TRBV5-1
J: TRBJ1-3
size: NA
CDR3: CASSLTGVSGNTIYF
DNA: TGCGCCAGCAGCCTGACAGGGGTATCTGGAAACACCATATATTTT

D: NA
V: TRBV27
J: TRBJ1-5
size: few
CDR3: CASSPLGGGQPQHF
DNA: TGTGCCAGCAGTCCTCTGGGAGGGGGTCAGCCCCAGCATTTT

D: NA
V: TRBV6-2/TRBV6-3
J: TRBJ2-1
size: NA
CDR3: CASSGRGNTGTLANEQFF
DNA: TGTGCCAGCAGTGGAAGGGGAAATACCGGGACTTTGGCCAATGAGCAGTTCTTC

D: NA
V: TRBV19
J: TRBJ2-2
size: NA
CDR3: CASSKERPPGELFF
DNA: TGTGCCAGTAGTAAGGAGCGGCCACCCGGGGAGCTGTTTTTT

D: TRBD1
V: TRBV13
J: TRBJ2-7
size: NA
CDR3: CASSSDRGGEQYF
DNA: TGTGCCAGCAGCTCCGACAGGGGCGGCGAGCAGTACTTC

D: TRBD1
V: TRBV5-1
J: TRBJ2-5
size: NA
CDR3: CASSHPGQGGEETQYF
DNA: TGCGCCAGCAGCCACCCCGGACAGGGAGGAGAAGAGACCCAGTACTTC

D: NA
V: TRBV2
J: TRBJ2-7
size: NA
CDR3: CASRGHPYEQYF
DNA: TGTGCCAGCAGAGGACACCCCTACGAGCAGTACTTC

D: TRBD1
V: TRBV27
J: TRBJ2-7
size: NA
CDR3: CASSLWPPGQSYEQYF
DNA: TGTGCCAGCAGTTTATGGCCCCCGGGACAGTCCTACGAGCAGTACTTC

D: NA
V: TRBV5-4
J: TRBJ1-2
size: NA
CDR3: CASSLWGTGPYGYTF
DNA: TGTGCCAGCAGCTTGTGGGGAACAGGACCCTATGGCTACACCTTC

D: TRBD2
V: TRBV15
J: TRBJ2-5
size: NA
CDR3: CATSAGEGRETQYF
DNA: TGTGCCACCAGCGCCGGGGAGGGACGAGAGACCCAGTACTTC

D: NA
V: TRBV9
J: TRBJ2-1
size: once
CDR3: CASSVGVASYNEQFF
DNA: TGTGCCAGCAGCGTAGGGGTAGCGTCCTACAATGAGCAGTTCTTC

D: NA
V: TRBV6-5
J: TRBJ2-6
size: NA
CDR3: CASSFRTSGANVLTF
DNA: TGTGCCAGCAGTTTTAGAACCTCTGGGGCCAACGTCCTGACTTTC

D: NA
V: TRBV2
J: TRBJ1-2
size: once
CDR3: CASSPDLRQAYIF
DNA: TGTGCCAGCAGTCCCGACCTACGACAGGCGTACATTTTC

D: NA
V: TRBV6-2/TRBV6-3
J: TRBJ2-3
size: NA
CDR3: CASSSPKGGILGTQYF
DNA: TGTGCCAGCAGTTCGCCAAAAGGGGGAATCCTTGGTACGCAGTATTTT

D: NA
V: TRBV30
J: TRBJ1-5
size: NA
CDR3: CAWSPKMAGWQPQHF
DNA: TGTGCCTGGAGTCCCAAGATGGCAGGGTGGCAGCCCCAGCATTTT

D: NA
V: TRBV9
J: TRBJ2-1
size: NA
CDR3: CASSVDRDNEQFF
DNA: TGTGCCAGCAGCGTAGACCGGGACAATGAGCAGTTCTTC

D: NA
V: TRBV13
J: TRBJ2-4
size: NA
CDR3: CASSTRTQAKNIQYF
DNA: TGTGCCAGCAGCACCCGGACACAAGCCAAAAACATTCAGTACTTC

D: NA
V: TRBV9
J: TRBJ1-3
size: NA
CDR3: CASSLGRYSGNTIYF
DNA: TGTGCCAGCAGCTTGGGGCGTTACTCTGGAAACACCATATATTTT

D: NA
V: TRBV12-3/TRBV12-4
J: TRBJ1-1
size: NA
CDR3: CASRSQGNTEAFF
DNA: TGTGCCAGCAGGAGCCAGGGGAACACTGAAGCTTTCTTT

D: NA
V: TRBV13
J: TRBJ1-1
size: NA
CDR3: CASSFRPGGTEAFF
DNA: TGTGCCAGCAGCTTCCGGCCCGGGGGCACTGAAGCTTTCTTT

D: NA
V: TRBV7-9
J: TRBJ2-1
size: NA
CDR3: CASSYGGAENEQFF
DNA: TGTGCCAGCAGCTACGGGGGTGCCGAGAATGAGCAGTTCTTC

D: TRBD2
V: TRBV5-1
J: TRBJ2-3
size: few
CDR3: CASSLPLAGGPGDTQYF
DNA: TGCGCCAGCAGCCTACCCCTAGCGGGAGGGCCAGGAGATACGCAGTATTTT

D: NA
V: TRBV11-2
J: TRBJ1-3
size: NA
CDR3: CASRTVYSGNTIYF
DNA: TGTGCCAGCAGGACAGTCTACTCTGGAAACACCATATATTTT

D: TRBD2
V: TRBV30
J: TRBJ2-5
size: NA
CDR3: CAWRHPKVRGGRQETQYF
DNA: TGTGCCTGGAGGCACCCTAAGGTTCGGGGGGGTCGGCAAGAGACCCAGTACTTC

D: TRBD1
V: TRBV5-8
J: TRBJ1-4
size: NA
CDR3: CASSPDRGMPNEKLFF
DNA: TGTGCCAGCAGCCCAGACAGGGGGATGCCTAATGAAAAACTGTTTTTT

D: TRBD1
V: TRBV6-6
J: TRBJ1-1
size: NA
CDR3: CASHPQGGNTEAFF
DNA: TGTGCCAGCCACCCACAGGGGGGGAACACTGAAGCTTTCTTT

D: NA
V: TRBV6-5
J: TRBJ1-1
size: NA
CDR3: CASSPGATTEAFF
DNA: TGTGCCAGCAGCCCAGGGGCGACCACTGAAGCTTTCTTT

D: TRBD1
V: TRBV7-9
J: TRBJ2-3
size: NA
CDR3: CASSPRQGGSTDTQYF
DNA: TGTGCCAGCAGCCCCCGACAGGGGGGTAGCACAGATACGCAGTATTTT

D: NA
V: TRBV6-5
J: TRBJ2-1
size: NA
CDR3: CASSHQRNEQFF
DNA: TGTGCCAGCAGTCACCAGCGCAATGAGCAGTTCTTC

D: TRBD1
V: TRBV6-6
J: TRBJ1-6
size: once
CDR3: CASSYRQGEALHF
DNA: TGTGCCAGCAGTTACCGACAGGGCGAAGCCCTCCACTTT

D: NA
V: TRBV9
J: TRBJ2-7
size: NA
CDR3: CASSVGGTHEQYF
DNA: TGTGCCAGCAGCGTTGGGGGGACCCACGAGCAGTACTTC

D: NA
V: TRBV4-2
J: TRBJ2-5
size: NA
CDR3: CASSQDGRTGTIQETQYF
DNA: TGTGCCAGCAGCCAAGACGGGAGAACGGGAACTATCCAAGAGACCCAGTACTTC

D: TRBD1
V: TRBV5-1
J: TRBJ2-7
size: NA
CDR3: CASSLEGGTGGYEQYF
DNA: TGCGCCAGCAGCTTGGAGGGCGGGACAGGGGGTTACGAGCAGTACTTC

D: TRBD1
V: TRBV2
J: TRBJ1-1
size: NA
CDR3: CASSRQGTLNTEAFF
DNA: TGTGCCAGCAGTAGACAGGGGACTTTGAACACTGAAGCTTTCTTT

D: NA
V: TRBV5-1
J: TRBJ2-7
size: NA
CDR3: CASSKTGYEQYF
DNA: TGCGCCAGCAGCAAAACAGGGTACGAGCAGTACTTC

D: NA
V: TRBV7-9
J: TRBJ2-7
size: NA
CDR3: CASSLPGGPLDEQYF
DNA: TGTGCCAGCAGCTTACCGGGCGGGCCTCTGGACGAGCAGTACTTC

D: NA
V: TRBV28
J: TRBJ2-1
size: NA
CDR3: CASFGGPYNEQFF
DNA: TGTGCCAGCTTCGGGGGGCCCTACAATGAGCAGTTCTTC

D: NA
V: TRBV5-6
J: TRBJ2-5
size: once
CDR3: CASSAGQIQETQYF
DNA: TGTGCCAGCAGCGCGGGACAGATCCAAGAGACCCAGTACTTC

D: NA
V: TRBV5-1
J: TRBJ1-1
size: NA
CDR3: CASSLGNMNTEAFF
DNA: TGCGCCAGCAGCTTGGGTAATATGAACACTGAAGCTTTCTTT

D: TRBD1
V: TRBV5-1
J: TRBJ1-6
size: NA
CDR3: CASSAGTVSYNSPLHF
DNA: TGCGCCAGCAGCGCGGGGACAGTCTCCTATAATTCACCCCTCCACTTT

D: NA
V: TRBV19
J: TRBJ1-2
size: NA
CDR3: CASSIEGVYGYTF
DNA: TGTGCCAGTAGTATCGAGGGCGTCTATGGCTACACCTTC

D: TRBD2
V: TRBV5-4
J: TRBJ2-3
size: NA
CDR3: CASSSPSGSTDTQYF
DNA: TGTGCCAGCAGCTCCCCTAGCGGTTCCACAGATACGCAGTATTTT

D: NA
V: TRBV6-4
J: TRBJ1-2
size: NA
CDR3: CASSLIAGSYGYTF
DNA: TGTGCCAGCAGCCTAATCGCGGGGAGCTATGGCTACACCTTC

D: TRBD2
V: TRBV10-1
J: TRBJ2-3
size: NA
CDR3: CASSDSGGAGDTQYF
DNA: TGCGCCAGCAGTGATAGCGGGGGGGCAGGGGATACGCAGTATTTT

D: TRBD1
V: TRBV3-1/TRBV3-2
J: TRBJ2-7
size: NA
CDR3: CASSQRGQGAGEQYF
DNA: TGTGCCAGCAGCCAACGCGGACAGGGGGCAGGGGAGCAGTACTTC

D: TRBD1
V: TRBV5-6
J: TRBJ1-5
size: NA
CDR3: CASSLGQGDQPQHF
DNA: TGTGCCAGCAGCTTGGGACAGGGTGATCAGCCCCAGCATTTT

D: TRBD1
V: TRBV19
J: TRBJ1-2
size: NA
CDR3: CASSITGGAEYGYTF
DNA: TGTGCCAGTAGTATCACAGGGGGCGCGGAATATGGCTACACCTTC

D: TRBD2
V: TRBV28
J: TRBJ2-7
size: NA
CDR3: CASSSTSDSYEQYF
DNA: TGTGCCAGCAGTTCGACTAGCGACTCCTACGAGCAGTACTTC

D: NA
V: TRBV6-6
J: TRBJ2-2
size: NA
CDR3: CASKVSSGNTGELFF
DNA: TGTGCCAGCAAGGTTTCCAGCGGAAACACCGGGGAGCTGTTTTTT